The 23 T cell receptor beta chains listed next were all sequenced from one sample in a study of T cell responses to AZD1222 COVID-19 vaccine. This table comes from immunoSEQ multiplex PCR, and its TCRdb copy is limited to in-frame clones, with some not included. Found here are more than 70,000 clones, 87% of them singletons; the top ten hold around 1.2%. The specimen comprised peripheral blood, sampled 28 days after the second AZD1222 dose. These receptors came from an adult who received the AZD1222 COVID-19 vaccine.

J is TRBJ1-2 and V is TRBV11-1; 10 bases align to TRBD1. The CDR3 loop spans 14 amino acids. Germline CDR1 SGHAT, CDR2 FQDESV (reference sequence). Germline trimming cut 4 bases from V and 8 bases from J; bases unmatched to any gene: 7. The CDR3: CASSSGQGTGGYTF. The CDR3 coding sequence is TGTGCCAGCAGCTCGGGACAGGGGACAGGCGGCTACACCTTC. The full variable domain, completed using reference TRBV11-1 and TRBJ1-2, is EAEVAQSPRYKITEKSQAVAFWCDPISGHATLYWYRQILGQGPELLVQFQDESVVDDSQLPKDRFSAERLKGVDSTLKIQPAELGDSAMYLCASSSGQGTGGYTFGSGTRLTVV.

The gene calls are TRBV11-2 and TRBJ1-6, with D possibly being TRBD1 (5 bases). CDR1 SGHAT and CDR2 FQNNGV come from the germline V gene. This CDR3 is built from 16 residues. Trimming took 3 bases from V and 5 from J, leaving 14 bases between them. The CDR3 DNA reads as TGTGCCAGCAGCTTCGACAGAGGGAGAAATAATTCACCCCTCCACTTT. Its translation: CASSFDRGRNNSPLHF.

This clone was detected a few times. The chain has TRBV10-1 and TRBJ2-7; 7 bases align to TRBD2. The CDR3 spans 15 residues. V trimming: 2 bases; J trimming: 1 base; junction bases outside the gene matches: 5. Germline V gene lookup returns CDR1 WNHNN and CDR2 SYGVQD (reference sequence). The CDR3 coding sequence is TGCGCCAGCAGTGAGGGCTGGGAGGGGTCCTACGAGCAGTACTTC. Residues: CASSEGWEGSYEQYF.

J is TRBJ1-2 and V is TRBV10-3; maybe TRBD1 (6 bases). Germline assignment: CDR1 ENHRY and CDR2 SYGVKD. The length of the CDR3 is 15 residues. V lost 10 bases and J 2 bases, leaving 20 bases between the germline ends. CDR3 sequence (DNA): TGTGCCACCAGCCCCTTGGGAACAGGGAACTATGGCTACACCTTC. Its translation: CATSPLGTGNYGYTF.

Only one count was recorded for this clone. V is TRBV19 and J is TRBJ2-5; the match to TRBD1 covers 7 bases. Germline-derived CDR1 and CDR2 are LNHDA and SQIVND (reference sequence). V gave up 9 bases and J gave up 0 bases; unmatched junction bases: 10. The CDR3 sequence is 15 residues long. CDR3 region: CASCPGTANQETQYF. CDR3 DNA: TGTGCCAGCTGCCCCGGGACAGCCAACCAAGAGACCCAGTACTTC.

The chain couples TRBV3-1 (or the pseudogene TRBV3-2) to TRBJ2-5; 13 bases agree with TRBD2. With V trimmed by 4 bases and J by 6 bases, 5 bases remained unmatched. Germline CDR1 LGHDT, CDR2 YNNKEL (reference sequence). The CDR3 has 15 residues. CDR3 protein: CASSRTSGSRKTQYF. DNA for the CDR3: TGTGCCAGCAGCCGGACTAGCGGGAGTCGTAAGACCCAGTACTTC.

CDR3 coding DNA: TGTGCCAGCTCACCACCTTCAGATATCTCCTACAATGAGCAGTTCTTC. Encoded protein: CASSPPSDISYNEQFF. This chain links TRBV18 with TRBJ2-1, with D uncertain. Deletions cut 0 bases from V and 0 bases from J, with 9 bases between. The CDR3 spans 16 residues. Germline CDR1 KGHSH, CDR2 LQKENI.

The chain is built from TRBV6-5 and TRBJ1-1, with D perhaps TRBD1 (6 bases). CDR3 length equals 14 residues. Germline-derived CDR1 and CDR2 are MNHEY and SVGAGI. V was pared by 0 bases and J by 10 bases, with 15 bases between. This CDR3 reads CASSYSGQSPRAFF. CDR3 nucleotides: TGTGCCAGCAGTTACTCGGGACAATCCCCGCGAGCTTTCTTT.

V usage is TRBV11-2 and J usage is TRBJ2-1, with 11 bases that match TRBD2. V was clipped by 2 bases and J by 9 bases; unmatched bases: 6. The CDR3 runs to 15 residues. Germline CDR1 is SGHAT and CDR2 is FQNNGV. CDR3: CASSLLLAGVSEQFF. Written as DNA, the CDR3 is TGTGCCAGCAGCTTACTACTAGCGGGAGTAAGTGAGCAGTTCTTC.

V gene TRBV3-1 (or the pseudogene TRBV3-2) combines with J gene TRBJ1-1, with D unresolved. Germline assignment: CDR1 LGHDT and CDR2 YNNKEL (reference sequence). This CDR3 comprises 14 residues. V lost 4 bases and J lost 0, with 9 bases in between. The CDR3 protein is CASSPSLMNTEAFF. The DNA for the CDR3 is TGTGCCAGCAGCCCCTCCCTAATGAACACTGAAGCTTTCTTT.

The V call is TRBV2, the J call TRBJ2-5; TRBD2 matches at 11 bases. Germline values: CDR1 SNHLY, CDR2 FYNNEI. This CDR3 region has 15 residues. V dropped 7 bases and J dropped 1; count of bases not matched to a gene: 5. As DNA, the CDR3 is TGTGCCAGCATCCTAGGGACTAGCGGCCAAGAGACCCAGTACTTC. Translating gives CASILGTSGQETQYF. Using reference TRBV2 and TRBJ2-5 for the parts outside the CDR3, the full variable domain is EPEVTQTPSHQVTQMGQEVILRCVPISNHLYFYWYRQILGQKVEFLVSFYNNEISEKSEIFDDQFSVERPDGSNFTLKIRSTKLEDSAMYFCASILGTSGQETQYFGPGTRLLVL.

The chain joins TRBV18 to TRBJ2-5; 8 positions match TRBD2. V was clipped by 3 bases and J by 5 bases; unmatched bases: 5. CDR1 and CDR2 (germline): KGHSH, LQKENI. This CDR3 has 14 residues. CDR3 region: CASSPLREGETQYF. For the CDR3, the DNA is TGTGCCAGCTCACCCCTACGGGAGGGGGAGACCCAGTACTTC.

The V and J genes are TRBV30 and TRBJ2-1, with a weak D call TRBD2 (5 bases). V was cut by 3 bases and J by 1 base, with 10 bases left in between. Germline V gene sequence: CDR1 GTSNPN, CDR2 SVGIG (reference sequence). The CDR3 totals 14 residues. CDR3 in DNA: TGTGCCTGGAGGGGCGGGCCATCCTACAATGAGCAGTTCTTC. It encodes CAWRGGPSYNEQFF.

The chain has TRBV12-5 and TRBJ2-1; TRBD2 might be the D (6 bases). Trimming left V 4 bases short and J 6 bases short, with 19 bases between. Germline V gene data show CDR1 as LGHNT and CDR2 as FRNRAP. The CDR3 is 16 amino acids. CDR3: CASGSHQGGFANEQFF. CDR3 DNA: TGTGCTAGTGGTTCCCATCAAGGAGGGTTCGCCAATGAGCAGTTCTTC.

This chain connects TRBV18 to TRBJ2-3, with 10 bases aligning to TRBD2. The CDR3 has 17 amino acids. J was trimmed by 6 bases and V by 2 bases; bases with no gene match: 11. The germline gives CDR1 KGHSH, CDR2 LQKENI. In DNA form, the CDR3 reads TGTGCCAGCTCACCAATCCCAGCGGGAGGGCCAGGGGATACGCAGTATTTT. Its translation: CASSPIPAGGPGDTQYF.

The gene calls are TRBV30 and TRBJ2-5; tentative D call: TRBD1 (6 bases). The V end was cut by 0 bases, the J end by 4 bases, with 12 bases between. This CDR3 is built from 14 residues. Germline CDR1 and CDR2: GTSNPN and SVGIG (reference sequence). DNA for the CDR3: TGTGCCTGGAGTGTATATGGGGGCGGAGAGACCCAGTACTTC. This translates into CAWSVYGGGETQYF.

This chain links TRBV12-3 or TRBV12-4 with TRBJ1-1; no reliable D call. The V gene lost 8 bases and the J gene lost 8 bases, with 9 bases spanning the gap. The CDR3 spans 10 residues. As DNA, the CDR3 is TGTGCCAGCGGAGACGTAGAAGCTTTCTTT. Residues: CASGDVEAFF.

This clone came up once. V and J are TRBV6-6 and TRBJ1-2; perhaps TRBD1 as D (5 bases). Germline-derived CDR1 and CDR2 are MNHNY and SVGAGI (reference sequence). CDR3 size: 14 residues. V shed 6 bases and J shed 2 bases, with 13 bases lying between them. CDR3 sequence (DNA): TGTGCCAGCAGCCAGTGGGGCCTAAACTATGGCTACACCTTC. Amino acid sequence: CASSQWGLNYGYTF.

CDR3 sequence: CASSFGQGGTGELFF. In DNA form, the CDR3 reads TGCGCCAGCAGCTTTGGACAGGGGGGCACCGGGGAGCTGTTTTTT. The chain joins TRBV5-1 to TRBJ2-2, with TRBD1 matching over 10 bases. The ends lost 2 bases at V and 4 bases at J; junction bases unmatched: 2. Per germline, CDR1 SGHRS and CDR2 YFSETQ. The CDR3 has 15 amino acids. The complete variable domain, with remaining parts taken from reference TRBV5-1 and TRBJ2-2, reads KAGVTQTPRYLIKTRGQQVTLSCSPISGHRSVSWYQQTPGQGLQFLFEYFSETQRNKGNFPGRFSGRQFSNSRSEMNVSTLELGDSALYLCASSFGQGGTGELFFGEGSRLTVL.

This clone was recorded a few times. The chain joins TRBV6-1 to TRBJ2-7; a weak D match, TRBD2 (5 bases). The V end lost 3 bases, the J end lost 0 bases, and 9 bases lay between the germline ends. The length of the CDR3 is 14 residues. Germline CDR1 MNHNS, CDR2 SASEGT. CDR3 in amino acids: CASSDTGYSYEQYF. The CDR3 DNA reads TGTGCCAGCAGTGATACGGGGTACTCCTACGAGCAGTACTTC.

This clone has a single count. V is TRBV15 and J is TRBJ2-1, with unresolved D. CDR1 is LNHNV, CDR2 YYDKDF, per germline (reference sequence). This CDR3 comprises 15 residues. Trimming took 3 bases from V and 0 from J, leaving 9 bases between them. The CDR3 loop is CATSSIQSSYNEQFF. The DNA of the CDR3 is TGTGCCACCAGCAGTATTCAGAGCTCCTACAATGAGCAGTTCTTC.

This chain uses TRBV7-2 with TRBJ2-3, with TRBD2 matching 9 bases. Germline CDR1 is SGHTA and CDR2 is FQGNSA. The junction had 3 bases not matched to a gene; V was cut back by 5 bases and J by 0 bases. The CDR3 is 15 amino acids. This CDR3 is CASSLSGRSTDTQYF. The CDR3 region has the DNA TGTGCCAGCAGCCTAAGCGGGAGGAGCACAGATACGCAGTATTTT.

The J gene is TRBJ2-7, the V gene TRBV5-6; D might be TRBD2 (5 bases). Trimming removed 0 bases at V and 2 bases at J, with 9 bases between. This CDR3 is built from 14 residues. Looked up from germline, CDR1 is SGHDT and CDR2 is YYEEEE. The CDR3 sequence is CASSLGSAAYEQYF. Here the CDR3 DNA reads TGTGCCAGCAGCTTGGGTAGCGCCGCCTACGAGCAGTACTTC.